This T cell receptor beta chain is drawn from a study of cytomegalovirus exposure and HLA in healthy donors. The count of this clone is one. Its matching antigen is unknown. Healthy donors of bone marrow made up the group. The CDR3 is made up of 18 amino acids. The V end lost 8 bases, the J end lost 0 bases, and 20 bases lay between the germline ends. The germline V gene encodes CDR1 SGHTA and CDR2 FQGTGA. Study-wide results and caveats: Productive rates of about 87% or about 30% were seen for most TCR beta V segments in an earlier analysis.

Primers included in the PCR were 60 Vbeta and 13 Jbeta primers. Assay: immunoSEQ multiplex PCR; the TCRdb copy retains only in-frame clones and omits some. In the table there are about 150,000 clones, around 79% of which are singletons. The gene calls are TRBV7-3 and TRBJ2-6; no definite D call. This TCR derives from a man aged 18 to 35 in good health and CMV-seronegative. The sequenced material came from PBMCs. The chain's CDR3 is CASGRWSPHLSGANVLTF. In nucleotides, the CDR3 is TGTGCCAGCGGTCGATGGTCCCCACACCTCTCTGGGGCCAACGTCCTGACTTTC. The complete variable domain, with remaining parts taken from reference TRBV7-3 and TRBJ2-6, reads GAGVSQTPSNKVTEKGKYVELRCDPISGHTALYWYRQSLGQGPEFLIYFQGTGAADDSGLPNDRFFAVRPEGSVSTLKIQRTERGDSAVYLCASGRWSPHLSGANVLTFGAGSRLTVL.